The 32 T cell receptor beta chains given below trace back to one sample, sequenced in a study of regulatory T cells in long-lasting Graves disease. As for time point: newly diagnosed GD, antithyroid drugs for less than 3 months. RNA isolated from PBMCs was used to make the TCR library. CDR3 regions were amplified by Arm-PCR using iRepertoire HTBI primers to build TCR beta libraries. A single record per CDR3 protein comes from TCRdb applying MiXCR to the multiplex PCR reads. This table has 500,000 or so distinct CDR3 sequences, 12% to 15% appearing once. The same data also contributed to another study, on T cells in Graves' hyperthyroidism and ophthalmopathy.

The sample here was peripheral blood mononuclear cells (PBMCs), taken at new diagnosis, from a patient treated with antithyroid drugs. The source of these receptors is a woman aged 45 to 65 with Graves disease.

The rearrangement uses TRBV7-9 and TRBJ2-1, with TRBD2 identical over 12 bases. From germline, CDR1 is SEHNR and CDR2 FQNEAQ (reference sequence). J lost 0 bases, V lost 2 bases, and 14 bases had no gene match. This CDR3 is 21 amino acids long. CDR3 nucleotide sequence: TGTGCCAGCAGCTTAACCTCCCGGCCTAGCGGGAGGGCTCCCTCCTACAATGAGCAGTTCTTC. Translating gives CASSLTSRPSGRAPSYNEQFF.

This clonotype has more than one count but fewer than ten. This rearrangement joins TRBV30 to TRBJ2-7, with D possibly TRBD2 on 5 matching bases. V gave up 0 bases and J gave up 6 bases, with 18 bases separating them. Germline assignment: CDR1 GTSNPN and CDR2 SVGIG (reference sequence). The CDR3 is 15 residues long. The CDR3 here is CAWSVGGPGGPEQYF. Written as DNA, the CDR3 is TGTGCCTGGAGTGTAGGTGGCCCCGGAGGCCCCGAGCAGTACTTC.

This clonotype was seen at least ten times. The chain links TRBV6-9 to TRBJ1-1; D is unclear. With 3 bases removed from V and 1 base from J, the gap between germline ends came to 9 bases. The germline gives CDR1 MNHGY, CDR2 SVAAGI. The CDR3 has 14 residues. Here the CDR3 reads CASSYDFSNTEAFF. The DNA for the CDR3 is TGTGCCAGCAGTTACGACTTCTCGAACACTGAAGCTTTCTTT.

This clonotype was seen repeatedly, ten times or more. This chain connects TRBV7-3 to TRBJ2-1, with TRBD2 as a possible D gene (5 bases). The V gene's germline CDR1 is SGHTA and CDR2 FQGTGA. The CDR3 has 16 amino acids. V was shortened by 0 bases and J by 9 bases, with 18 bases between the two germline ends. The CDR3 loop is CASSLTPGLVSVEQFF. The CDR3 bases are TGTGCCAGCAGCTTAACCCCTGGGCTAGTTAGCGTTGAGCAGTTCTTC.

This clonotype appeared a single time. A much larger clone lies one base from this, so it may be a read error. This chain joins TRBV2 and TRBJ2-2; tentatively, D is TRBD1 or TRBD2 (5 bases each). With 8 bases removed from V and 4 bases from J, the gap between germline ends came to 14 bases. Germline CDR1 and CDR2: SNHLY and FYNNEI. This CDR3 is built from 14 residues. The CDR3 nucleotides read TGTGCCAGCCTCCGGGACGGTCCCACCGGGGAGCTGTTTTTT. It specifies CASLRDGPTGELFF.

This clonotype was recorded at least ten times. The CDR3 region is CAISESGTGGSAFF. The CDR3 region has the DNA TGTGCCATCAGTGAGTCGGGGACAGGGGGCTCGGCTTTCTTT. This chain uses TRBV10-3 with TRBJ1-1, with 12 bases fitting TRBD1. The germline CDR1 and CDR2 sequences are ENHRY and SYGVKD. The CDR3 runs 14 residues. V shed 0 bases and J 11 bases; nucleotides not matched to a gene: 4.

This clonotype appeared many times. The V call is TRBV2, the J call TRBJ2-1; 7 positions match TRBD1. V lost 6 bases and J lost 2; bases outside the gene matches: 7. This CDR3 region has 15 residues. The germline CDR1 and CDR2 sequences are SNHLY and FYNNEI. The CDR3 DNA follows: TGTGCCAGCAGAGGCGACAGGGAACCCTACAATGAGCAGTTCTTC. Protein sequence: CASRGDREPYNEQFF.

In this sample, this clonotype turned up once. A far larger clone is only one base removed, so a read error is likely. V gene TRBV3-1 combines with J gene TRBJ2-1; a weak D match, TRBD2 (6 bases). The germline V gene has CDR1 LGHDT and CDR2 YNNKEL (reference sequence). The CDR3 is 15 residues long. Deletions cut 6 bases from V and 10 bases from J, with 22 bases between. CDR3 loop: CASRGGRDFPYEQFF. The CDR3 DNA is TGTGCCAGCAGAGGCGGGCGGGACTTCCCCTACGAGCAGTTCTTC.

V usage is TRBV6-4 and J usage is TRBJ2-1; D gene uncertain. Germline CDR1 is MRHNA and CDR2 is SNTAGT. The CDR3 has 8 amino acids. Trimming cost V 9 bases and J 10 bases, with 4 bases left between them. CDR3 coding DNA: TGTGCCAGTTGGGAGCAGTTCTTC. Translated, it gives CASWEQFF.

Many counts were recorded for this clonotype. V usage is TRBV20-1 and J usage is TRBJ1-3; 7 nucleotides agree with TRBD1. CDR1 and CDR2 (germline): DFQATT, SNEGSKA (reference sequence). The CDR3 is made up of 15 amino acids. V shed 3 bases and J 4 bases; nucleotides not matched to a gene: 9. CDR3 nucleotide sequence: TGCAGTGCTAGGAGGGAGGGGGCTTCAGGAAACACCATATATTTT. As protein: CSARREGASGNTIYF.

The V gene is TRBV14, the J gene TRBJ2-3, with no clear D. V lost 4 bases and J 0 bases, leaving 8 bases between the germline ends. CDR1 and CDR2 (germline): SGHDN, FVKESK. This CDR3 is built from 14 residues. The CDR3 DNA sequence: TGTGCCAGCAGCCGGGCAATCAGCACAGATACGCAGTATTTT. This encodes CASSRAISTDTQYF.

The J gene is TRBJ2-1, the V gene TRBV5-1; TRBD2 is a possible D gene (7 bases). The CDR3 totals 16 residues. V shed 0 bases and J shed 1 base, with 11 bases lying between them. Germline lookup yields CDR1 SGHRS and CDR2 YFSETQ. The CDR3 DNA follows: TGCGCCAGCAGCTTGGGGGGGGGCCTATCCTACAATGAGCAGTTCTTC. Amino acid sequence: CASSLGGGLSYNEQFF. Supplemented by reference TRBV5-1 and TRBJ2-1, the full variable domain reads KAGVTQTPRYLIKTRGQQVTLSCSPISGHRSVSWYQQTPGQGLQFLFEYFSETQRNKGNFPGRFSGRQFSNSRSEMNVSTLELGDSALYLCASSLGGGLSYNEQFFGPGTRLTVL.

There are many counts of this clonotype. The V and J genes are TRBV10-2 and TRBJ2-7, with TRBD2 identical over 8 bases. Trimming cost V 4 bases and J 3 bases; bases outside gene matches: 14. The CDR3 length is 17 residues. Germline CDR1 and CDR2: WSHSY and SAAADI. The CDR3 loop reads CASSGLIGGGRNYEQYF. The CDR3 coding sequence is TGCGCCAGCAGTGGACTCATAGGTGGCGGGAGGAACTACGAGCAGTACTTC.

This clonotype was recorded many times. The V call is TRBV11-2, the J call TRBJ2-7; D might be TRBD2 (5 bases). This CDR3 spans 13 amino acids. Germline V lookup: CDR1 SGHAT, CDR2 FQNNGV. The V end lost 5 bases, the J end lost 3 bases, and 11 bases lay between the germline ends. The DNA for the CDR3 is TGTGCCAGCAGCCCCGGGATTTACTACGAGCAGTACTTC. This encodes CASSPGIYYEQYF.

This clonotype has ten or more counts. This chain joins TRBV12-3 or TRBV12-4 and TRBJ2-3; 11 bases match TRBD2. The CDR3 is 16 amino acids. V dropped 4 bases and J dropped 3; count of bases not matched to a gene: 6. CDR3 nucleotide sequence: TGTGCCAGCAGTTCCGGTACTAGCGGGAGAACAGATACGCAGTATTTT. Residues: CASSSGTSGRTDTQYF.

This clonotype was counted ten times or more. V and J are TRBV3-1 and TRBJ1-1; D gene uncertain. The CDR3 is made up of 14 amino acids. Trimming removed 0 bases at V and 1 base at J, with 6 bases between. The germline gives CDR1 LGHDT, CDR2 YNNKEL (reference sequence). Here the CDR3 reads CASSQDLGNTEAFF. The CDR3 DNA reads TGTGCCAGCAGCCAAGATCTGGGGAACACTGAAGCTTTCTTT.

This clonotype came up a few times. The V call is TRBV7-9, the J call TRBJ2-3; weak D call: TRBD2 (6 bases). The CDR3 runs 15 residues. The germline V gene encodes CDR1 SEHNR and CDR2 FQNEAQ (reference sequence). V shed 5 bases and J shed 2 bases, with 14 bases lying between them. The chain's CDR3 is CASSTLARDTDTQYF. DNA for the CDR3: TGTGCCAGCAGCACTCTAGCGCGGGACACAGATACGCAGTATTTT.

This clonotype was detected ten times or more. V usage is TRBV11-2 and J usage is TRBJ2-1; 8 bases agree with TRBD2. Germline trimming cut 5 bases from V and 0 bases from J; bases unmatched to any gene: 3. Germline lookup yields CDR1 SGHAT and CDR2 FQNNGV. CDR3 length equals 15 residues. CDR3 region: CASSPGLDSYNEQFF. The CDR3, as DNA: TGTGCCAGCAGCCCGGGACTAGACTCCTACAATGAGCAGTTCTTC.

This clonotype has just a few counts. V usage is TRBV27 and J usage is TRBJ1-6; no clear D. The CDR3 has 16 amino acids. Trimming pared 3 bases from V and 7 bases from J, leaving 16 bases between. Germline V lookup: CDR1 MNHEY, CDR2 SMNVEV (reference sequence). In DNA, the CDR3 is TGTGCCAGCAGTTTTCTACTAACAGAAAACAATTCACCCCTCCACTTT. It codes for CASSFLLTENNSPLHF.

The J gene is TRBJ2-7, the V gene TRBV3-1; 9 nucleotides match TRBD2. The CDR3 covers 14 residues. Trimming took 6 bases from V and 7 from J; bases not matched to a gene: 10. Germline values: CDR1 LGHDT, CDR2 YNNKEL (reference sequence). CDR3: CASRQTSGNNEQYF. Here the CDR3 DNA reads TGTGCCAGCAGGCAGACTAGCGGCAACAATGAGCAGTACTTC.

V is TRBV7-3 and J is TRBJ2-3, with D possibly matching TRBD2 (7 bases). CDR1 and CDR2 from the germline V gene are SGHTA and FQGTGA. This CDR3 region has 17 residues. V was cut by 1 base and J by 2 bases, with 16 bases left in between. The CDR3 nucleotides are TGTGCCAGCAGCTTAATCGGGGGGCGAGGTTCCACAGATACGCAGTATTTT. This gives the protein CASSLIGGRGSTDTQYF.

The rearrangement joins TRBV28 to TRBJ2-7, with D unresolved. The CDR3 loop spans 12 amino acids. The ends were cut back, 5 bases at V and 7 bases at J, with 12 bases in the middle. Germline V gene sequence: CDR1 MDHEN, CDR2 SYDVKM. CDR3 amino acids: CASSRERMEQYF. The CDR3 DNA reads as TGTGCCAGCAGTCGAGAGAGGATGGAGCAGTACTTC.

This clonotype has ten or more counts. This chain links TRBV7-6 with TRBJ2-7, with TRBD1 matching over 9 bases. The CDR3 covers 16 residues. Germline V gene data show CDR1 as SGHVS and CDR2 as FNYEAQ. Trimming took 5 bases from V and 4 from J; bases not matched to a gene: 12. CDR3 in DNA: TGTGCCAGCAGCCCTCCGCGGACAGGGGCGGGGTACGAGCAGTACTTC. Translating it yields CASSPPRTGAGYEQYF.

Only a few counts were recorded for this clonotype. V usage is TRBV14 and J usage is TRBJ2-2; D not certain. There are 15 residues in the CDR3. Germline loops: CDR1 SGHDN, CDR2 FVKESK. The V end lost 1 base, the J end lost 5 bases, and 11 bases lay between the germline ends. CDR3 bases: TGTGCCAGCAGCCAAGTTGTGGGAAGTACCGGGGAGCTGTTTTTT. Translating gives CASSQVVGSTGELFF.

This clonotype was recorded many times. This chain connects TRBV28 to TRBJ2-7; 10 nucleotides agree with TRBD1. V was clipped by 4 bases and J by 6 bases; unmatched bases: 6. The germline V gene has CDR1 MDHEN and CDR2 SYDVKM. There are 14 residues in the CDR3. The CDR3: CASSSTGTGVEQYF. DNA for the CDR3: TGTGCCAGCAGTTCAACCGGGACAGGGGTCGAGCAGTACTTC.

This clonotype appeared many times. The V gene is TRBV2, the J gene TRBJ2-7; tentative D call: TRBD1 (5 bases). V was clipped by 4 bases and J by 5 bases, with 9 bases between them. Germline V CDR1 and CDR2: SNHLY, FYNNEI. The CDR3 contains 12 residues. The CDR3 DNA reads TGTGCCAGCAGTGTATGGGGCCACGAGCAGTACTTC. Its protein product is CASSVWGHEQYF.

This chain links TRBV5-6 with TRBJ1-1; 9 positions match TRBD1. Germline loops: CDR1 SGHDT, CDR2 YYEEEE. The junction had 14 bases not matched to a gene; V was cut back by 1 base and J by 4 bases. The CDR3 has 18 amino acids. CDR3: CASSLNPGQGLFGTEAFF. DNA of the CDR3: TGTGCCAGCAGCTTGAATCCGGGACAGGGACTATTTGGCACTGAAGCTTTCTTT.

Ten or more counts support this clonotype. The rearrangement joins TRBV28 to TRBJ2-1; possibly TRBD1 for D (6 bases). The germline V gene encodes CDR1 MDHEN and CDR2 SYDVKM. V was clipped by 6 bases and J by 9 bases, with 24 bases between them. This CDR3 spans 16 amino acids. CDR3 bases: TGTGCCAGCAGCCACCCCTCGGGAAGGGGGTACGGTGAGCAGTTCTTC. Translating gives CASSHPSGRGYGEQFF. The variable domain in full, completed from reference TRBV28 and TRBJ2-1, reads DVKVTQSSRYLVKRTGEKVFLECVQDMDHENMFWYRQDPGLGLRLIYFSYDVKMKEKGDIPEGYSVSREKKERFSLILESASTNQTSMYLCASSHPSGRGYGEQFFGPGTRLTVL.

This rearrangement joins TRBV5-4 to TRBJ2-5; 9 nucleotides align to TRBD1. Germline V gives CDR1 SGHNT, CDR2 YYREEE (reference sequence). The CDR3 extends over 16 amino acids. After removal of 3 bases from V and 4 bases from J, the junction contained 10 bases not matched to a gene. DNA for the CDR3: TGTGCCAGCAGCTCGGGCTTGGGACAGGGAGGAGAGACCCAGTACTTC. This encodes CASSSGLGQGGETQYF.

This clonotype was observed at least ten times. J is TRBJ1-1 and V is TRBV18; TRBD1 aligns across 7 bases. In germline, CDR1 is KGHSH, CDR2 LQKENI. Trimming cost V 4 bases and J 6 bases; bases outside gene matches: 8. CDR3 length: 14 residues. The CDR3 DNA sequence: TGTGCCAGCTCACTTGACAGGGCAGTATCTGAAGCTTTCTTT. This gives the protein CASSLDRAVSEAFF.

This clonotype came up a few times. CDR3 in amino acids: CASSASLGQGGRDTQYF. As DNA, the CDR3 is TGTGCCAGCAGCGCATCATTGGGACAGGGAGGCAGGGATACGCAGTATTTT. This chain uses TRBV14 with TRBJ2-3; TRBD1 agrees at 9 bases. The CDR3 extends over 17 amino acids. V dropped 5 bases and J dropped 6; count of bases not matched to a gene: 15. Germline CDR1 reads SGHDN; CDR2 reads FVKESK.

This clonotype came up many times. The chain employs TRBV28 and TRBJ1-5; D possibly corresponds to TRBD1 (6 bases). Germline assignment: CDR1 MDHEN and CDR2 SYDVKM. This CDR3 is built from 16 residues. V lost 3 bases and J lost 9, with 21 bases in between. CDR3 region: CASSFWDTSPGRPQHF. CDR3 bases: TGTGCCAGCAGTTTCTGGGACACCTCCCCAGGGCGGCCCCAGCATTTT. Complete variable domain (other parts from reference TRBV28 and TRBJ1-5): DVKVTQSSRYLVKRTGEKVFLECVQDMDHENMFWYRQDPGLGLRLIYFSYDVKMKEKGDIPEGYSVSREKKERFSLILESASTNQTSMYLCASSFWDTSPGRPQHFGDGTRLSIL.